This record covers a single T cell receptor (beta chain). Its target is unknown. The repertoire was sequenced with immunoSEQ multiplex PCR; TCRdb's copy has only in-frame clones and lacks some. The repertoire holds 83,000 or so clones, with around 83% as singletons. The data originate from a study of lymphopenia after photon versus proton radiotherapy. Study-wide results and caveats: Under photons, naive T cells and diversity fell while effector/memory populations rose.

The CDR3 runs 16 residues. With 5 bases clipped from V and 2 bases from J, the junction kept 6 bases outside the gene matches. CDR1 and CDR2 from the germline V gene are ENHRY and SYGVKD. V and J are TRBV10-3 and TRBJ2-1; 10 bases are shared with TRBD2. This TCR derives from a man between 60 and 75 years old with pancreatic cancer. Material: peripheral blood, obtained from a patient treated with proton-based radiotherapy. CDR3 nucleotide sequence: TGTGCCATCAGTACATCTAGCGGGGGCGCCTACAATGAGCAGTTCTTC. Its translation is CAISTSSGGAYNEQFF.